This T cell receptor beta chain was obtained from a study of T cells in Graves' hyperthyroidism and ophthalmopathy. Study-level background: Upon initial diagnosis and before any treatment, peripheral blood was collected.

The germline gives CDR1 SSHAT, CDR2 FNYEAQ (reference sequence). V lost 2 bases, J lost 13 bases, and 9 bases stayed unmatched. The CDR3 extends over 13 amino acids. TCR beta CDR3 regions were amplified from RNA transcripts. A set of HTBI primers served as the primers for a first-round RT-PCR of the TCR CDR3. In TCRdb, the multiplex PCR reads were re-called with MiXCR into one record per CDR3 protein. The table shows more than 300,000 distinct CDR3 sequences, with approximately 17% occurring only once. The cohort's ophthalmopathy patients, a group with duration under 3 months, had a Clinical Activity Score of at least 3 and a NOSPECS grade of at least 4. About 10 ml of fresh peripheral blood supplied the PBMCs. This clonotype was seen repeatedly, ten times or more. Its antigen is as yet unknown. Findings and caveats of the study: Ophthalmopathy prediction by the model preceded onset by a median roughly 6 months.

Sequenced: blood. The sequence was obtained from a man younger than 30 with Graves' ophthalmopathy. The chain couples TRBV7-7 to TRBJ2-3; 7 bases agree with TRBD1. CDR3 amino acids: CASSLQGDREKYF. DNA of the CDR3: TGTGCCAGCAGCTTACAGGGAGACAGGGAGAAGTATTTT.